Below are 17 T cell receptor beta chains sequenced from a single sample in a study of molecular identifiers for immune sequencing clone quantification. TCRdb analysed the PCR reads with MiXCR anew, one entry per CDR3 protein. This repertoire shows under 100,000 distinct CDR3 sequences, 25% found once; its top ten account for less than 0.85%. The sequenced material came from naive CD8+ T cells from blood, with Jurkat cell RNA spiked in. As for subset: FACS-sorted CD8+CD4-CCR7+CD45RA+ naive T cells. The receptors were sampled from a human donor in good health. Some libraries in this study had Jurkat cell RNA spiked in.

In its sample, this clonotype was seen many times. V gene TRBV14 combines with J gene TRBJ2-3, with TRBD2 matching 8 bases. The CDR3 consists of 17 residues. Looked up from germline, CDR1 is SGHDN and CDR2 is FVKESK. The ends lost 1 base at V and 2 bases at J; junction bases unmatched: 8. CDR3 bases: TGTGCCAGCAGCCAAGCGCCGGGGCGGGGGGTCACAGATACGCAGTATTTT. This gives the protein CASSQAPGRGVTDTQYF.

The chain recombines TRBV11-2 with TRBJ2-7; 8 bases line up with TRBD1. Looked up from germline, CDR1 is SGHAT and CDR2 is FQNNGV. With V trimmed by 5 bases and J by 2 bases, 8 bases remained unmatched. This CDR3 is built from 15 residues. Here the CDR3 DNA reads TGTGCCAGCAGCATAGGACAGGGCCCAACCTACGAGCAGTACTTC. Protein product: CASSIGQGPTYEQYF.

The chain has TRBV20-1 and TRBJ2-7, with D uncertain. CDR3 length: 16 residues. V lost 2 bases, J lost 0 bases, and 17 bases lay in between. Germline CDR1 DFQATT, CDR2 SNEGSKA (reference sequence). CDR3 residues: CSARPQYTYNSYEQYF. The DNA for the CDR3 is TGCAGTGCTAGACCTCAATATACTTACAACTCCTACGAGCAGTACTTC.

Of note for this clonotype: A much larger clone sits a single nucleotide away, making a read error possible. The chain joins TRBV29-1 to TRBJ2-5; D gene uncertain. This CDR3 contains 11 residues. Germline loops: CDR1 SQVTM, CDR2 ANQGSEA. The CDR3 region has the DNA TGCAGCGTTGTCCGCCCAGAGACCCAGTGCTTC. The encoded protein is CSVVRPETQCF.

This clonotype was detected ten times or more. J is TRBJ2-3 and V is TRBV28, with 11 nucleotides matching TRBD2. With 6 bases clipped from V and 3 bases from J, the junction kept 8 bases outside the gene matches. Germline V gene data show CDR1 as MDHEN and CDR2 as SYDVKM. There are 16 residues in the CDR3. CDR3 region: CASRRAGTSGTDTQYF. The CDR3 DNA sequence: TGTGCCAGCAGACGTGCCGGGACTAGCGGAACAGATACGCAGTATTTT.

This clonotype showed up many times. The chain employs TRBV6-5 and TRBJ1-5; D is undetermined. V shed 5 bases and J shed 3 bases, with 8 bases lying between them. Germline CDR1 MNHEY, CDR2 SVGAGI. The CDR3 covers 13 residues. DNA for the CDR3: TGTGCCAGCAGTCCCGGGCCCAATCAGCCCCAGCATTTT. This sequence encodes CASSPGPNQPQHF.

There are many counts of this clonotype. The chain recombines TRBV28 with TRBJ1-2; 8 positions agree with TRBD1. J was trimmed by 4 bases and V by 5 bases; bases with no gene match: 9. The germline gives CDR1 MDHEN, CDR2 SYDVKM. This CDR3 is built from 15 residues. This CDR3 is CASSPTTGEGYGYTF. The CDR3, as DNA: TGTGCCAGCAGTCCTACGACAGGGGAAGGCTATGGCTACACCTTC.

At least ten counts were recorded for this clonotype. The gene calls are TRBV7-8 and TRBJ2-3; 9 bases align to TRBD1. This CDR3 contains 15 residues. J was trimmed by 5 bases and V by 1 base; bases with no gene match: 4. Germline V lookup: CDR1 SGHVS, CDR2 FQNEAQ. CDR3 sequence reads: CASSLVTGGLDTQYF. The CDR3 DNA is TGTGCCAGCAGCTTAGTCACAGGGGGCTTAGATACGCAGTATTTT.

This clonotype has more than one count but fewer than ten. The chain joins TRBV27 to TRBJ2-7; D may be TRBD1 or TRBD2 (5 bases each). V lost 8 bases and J 2 bases, leaving 16 bases between the germline ends. This CDR3 region has 14 residues. Germline-derived CDR1 and CDR2 are MNHEY and SMNVEV (reference sequence). The CDR3 coding sequence is TGTGCCAGCGCACGGGGCATATCCACCTACGAGCAGTACTTC. It codes for CASARGISTYEQYF.

This clonotype was seen a few times. The genes are TRBV5-4 and TRBJ2-1; unclear D gene. V was pared by 0 bases and J by 9 bases, with 10 bases between. Per the germline V gene, CDR1 is SGHNT and CDR2 is YYREEE (reference sequence). The CDR3 spans 13 residues. The DNA of the CDR3 is TGTGCCAGCAGCTTGGCGGTCCGGGCTGAGCAGTTCTTC. It translates to CASSLAVRAEQFF.

Ten or more counts support this clonotype. CDR3 sequence reads: CATSAGRANEQFF. The DNA of the CDR3 is TGTGCCACCTCAGCCGGGAGGGCGAATGAGCAGTTCTTC. This rearrangement joins TRBV24-1 to TRBJ2-1, with 8 bases fitting TRBD2. Germline V CDR1 and CDR2: KGHDR, SFDVKD. The CDR3 is made up of 13 amino acids. With V trimmed by 9 bases and J by 7 bases, 7 bases remained unmatched.

This clonotype was observed many times. This sequence joins TRBV7-3 and TRBJ2-1; 11 nucleotides align to TRBD2. Germline V lookup: CDR1 SGHTA, CDR2 FQGTGA. The J segment lost 6 bases and the V segment lost 2 bases, leaving 3 bases of the junction unmatched. CDR3 length: 15 residues. The CDR3 region is CASSLGLAGGNEQFF. In DNA, the CDR3 is TGTGCCAGCAGCTTAGGGCTAGCGGGAGGCAATGAGCAGTTCTTC.

This clonotype was observed many times. V usage is TRBV29-1 and J usage is TRBJ1-1; no firm D call. CDR3 length equals 11 residues. Looked up from germline, CDR1 is SQVTM and CDR2 is ANQGSEA. The V and J ends lost 4 bases and 4 bases respectively, with 7 bases between them. CDR3 sequence reads: CSVVWGTEAFF. The CDR3 DNA sequence: TGCAGCGTTGTGTGGGGCACTGAAGCTTTCTTT. The entire variable domain, with the rest obtained from reference TRBV29-1 and TRBJ1-1, is as follows: SAVISQKPSRDICQRGTSLTIQCQVDSQVTMMFWYRQQPGQSLTLIATANQGSEATYESGFVIDKFPISRPNLTFSTLTVSNMSPEDSSIYLCSVVWGTEAFFGQGTRLTVV.

With regard to this clonotype: This may be a read error, as it is one base from a much larger clone. J is TRBJ1-1 and V is TRBV7-9; D not certain. The CDR3 covers 16 residues. Germline CDR1 reads SEHNR; CDR2 reads FQNEAQ (reference sequence). V was clipped by 2 bases and J by 10 bases, with 23 bases between them. The DNA for the CDR3 is TGTGCCAGCAGCTTACGGCTCAGCCCACGAGAGGCTGGAGCTTTCTTT. As protein: CASSLRLSPREAGAFF. Combining the CDR3 with reference TRBV7-9 and TRBJ1-1 gives the whole variable domain DTGVSQNPRHKITKRGQNVTFRCDPISEHNRLYWYRQTLGQGPEFLTYFQNEAQLEKSRLLSDRFSAERPKGSFSTLEIQRTEQGDSAMYLCASSLRLSPREAGAFFGQGTRLTVV.

This clonotype was counted ten times or more. The chain has TRBV12-3 or TRBV12-4 and TRBJ2-3; D is possibly TRBD1 (6 bases). The CDR3 contains 15 residues. The ends were cut back, 6 bases at V and 4 bases at J, with 17 bases in the middle. The CDR3, as DNA: TGTGCCAGCAGCCACCCCTCCCAGGGGCCAGATACGCAGTATTTT. Its protein product is CASSHPSQGPDTQYF.

This chain connects TRBV23-1 to TRBJ1-5; D call uncertain. TRBV23-1 is designated an ORF whose function remains uncertain. V lost 3 bases to trimming and J lost 3 bases, with 15 bases between them. This CDR3 comprises 16 residues. The CDR3 region is CASSHPGGGPNQPQHF. CDR3 in DNA: TGCGCCAGCAGTCACCCCGGCGGCGGCCCCAATCAGCCCCAGCATTTT.

This clonotype was observed a few times. The chain joins TRBV29-1 to TRBJ2-7, with a possible D match to TRBD1 (5 bases). CDR1 is SQVTM, CDR2 ANQGSEA, per germline. V was clipped by 0 bases and J by 7 bases, with 19 bases between them. The CDR3 contains 15 residues. This CDR3 is CSVEDRLPGQGEQYF. The CDR3 DNA follows: TGCAGCGTTGAAGATCGGCTCCCAGGCCAGGGAGAGCAGTACTTC.